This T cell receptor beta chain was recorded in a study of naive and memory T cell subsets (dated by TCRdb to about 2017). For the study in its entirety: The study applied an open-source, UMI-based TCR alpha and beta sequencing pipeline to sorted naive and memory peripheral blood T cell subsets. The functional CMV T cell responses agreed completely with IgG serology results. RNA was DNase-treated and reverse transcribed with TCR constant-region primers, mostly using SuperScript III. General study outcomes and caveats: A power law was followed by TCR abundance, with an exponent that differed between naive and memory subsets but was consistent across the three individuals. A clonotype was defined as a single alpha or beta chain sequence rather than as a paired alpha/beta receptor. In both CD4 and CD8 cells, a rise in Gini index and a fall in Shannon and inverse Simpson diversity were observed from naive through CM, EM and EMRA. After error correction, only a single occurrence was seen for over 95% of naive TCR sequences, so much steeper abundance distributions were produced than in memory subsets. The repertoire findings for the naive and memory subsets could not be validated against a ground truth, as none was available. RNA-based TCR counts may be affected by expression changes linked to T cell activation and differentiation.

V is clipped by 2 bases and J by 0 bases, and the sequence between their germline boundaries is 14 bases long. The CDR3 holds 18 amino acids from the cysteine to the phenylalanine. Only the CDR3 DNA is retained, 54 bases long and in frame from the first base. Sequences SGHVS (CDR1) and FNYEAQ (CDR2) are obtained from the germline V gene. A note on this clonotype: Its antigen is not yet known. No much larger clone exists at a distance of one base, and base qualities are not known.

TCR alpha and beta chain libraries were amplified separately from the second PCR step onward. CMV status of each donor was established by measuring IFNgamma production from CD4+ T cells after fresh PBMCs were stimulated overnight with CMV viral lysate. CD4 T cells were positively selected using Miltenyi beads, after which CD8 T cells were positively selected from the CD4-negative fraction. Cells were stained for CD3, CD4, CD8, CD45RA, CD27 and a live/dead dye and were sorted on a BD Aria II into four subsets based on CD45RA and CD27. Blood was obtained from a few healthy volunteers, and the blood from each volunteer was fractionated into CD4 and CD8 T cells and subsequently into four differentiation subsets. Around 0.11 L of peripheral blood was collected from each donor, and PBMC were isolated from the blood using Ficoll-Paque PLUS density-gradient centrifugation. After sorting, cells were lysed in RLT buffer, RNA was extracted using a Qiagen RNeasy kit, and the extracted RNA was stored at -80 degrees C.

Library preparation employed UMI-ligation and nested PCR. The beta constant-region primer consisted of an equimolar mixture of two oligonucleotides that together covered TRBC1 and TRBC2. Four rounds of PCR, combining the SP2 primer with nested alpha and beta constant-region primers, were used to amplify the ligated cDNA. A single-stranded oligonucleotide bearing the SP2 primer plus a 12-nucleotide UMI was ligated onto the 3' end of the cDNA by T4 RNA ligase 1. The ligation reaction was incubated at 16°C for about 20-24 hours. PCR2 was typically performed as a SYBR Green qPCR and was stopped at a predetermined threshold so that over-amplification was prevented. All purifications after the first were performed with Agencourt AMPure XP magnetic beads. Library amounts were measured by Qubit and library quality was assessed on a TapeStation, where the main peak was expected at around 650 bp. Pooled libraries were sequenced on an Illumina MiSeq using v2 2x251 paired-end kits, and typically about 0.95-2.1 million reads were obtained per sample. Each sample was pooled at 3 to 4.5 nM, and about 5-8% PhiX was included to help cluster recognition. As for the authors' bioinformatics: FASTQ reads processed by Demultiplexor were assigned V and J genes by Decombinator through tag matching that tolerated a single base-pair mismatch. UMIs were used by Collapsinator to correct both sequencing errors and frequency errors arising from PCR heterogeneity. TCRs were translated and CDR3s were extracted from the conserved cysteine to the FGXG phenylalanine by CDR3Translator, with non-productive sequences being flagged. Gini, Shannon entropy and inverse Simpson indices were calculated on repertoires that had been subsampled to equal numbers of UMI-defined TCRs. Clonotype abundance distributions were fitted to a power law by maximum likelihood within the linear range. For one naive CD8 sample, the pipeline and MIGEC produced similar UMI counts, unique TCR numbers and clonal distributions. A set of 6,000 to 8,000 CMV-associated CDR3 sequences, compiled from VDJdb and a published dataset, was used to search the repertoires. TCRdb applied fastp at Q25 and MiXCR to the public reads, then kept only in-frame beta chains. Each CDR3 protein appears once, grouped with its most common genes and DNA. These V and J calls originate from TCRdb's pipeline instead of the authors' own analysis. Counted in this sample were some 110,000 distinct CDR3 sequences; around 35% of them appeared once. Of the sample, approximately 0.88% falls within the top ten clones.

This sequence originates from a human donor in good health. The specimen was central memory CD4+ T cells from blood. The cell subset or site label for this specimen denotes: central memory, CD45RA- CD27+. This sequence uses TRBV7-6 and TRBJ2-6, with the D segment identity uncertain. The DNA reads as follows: TGTGCCAGCAGCTTAAGGGCGGCAGCTATCTCTGGGGCCAACGTCCTGACTTTC. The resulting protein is CASSLRAAAISGANVLTF.